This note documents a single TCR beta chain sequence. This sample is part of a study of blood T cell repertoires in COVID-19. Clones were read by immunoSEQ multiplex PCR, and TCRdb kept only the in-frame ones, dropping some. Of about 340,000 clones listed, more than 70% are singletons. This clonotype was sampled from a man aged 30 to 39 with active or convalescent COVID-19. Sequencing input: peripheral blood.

The CDR3 DNA follows: TGCGCCAGCAGCTTGGGGTTTGGGACTAGGTCTAGCACAGATACGCAGTATTTT. This codes for CASSLGFGTRSSTDTQYF. V gene TRBV5-1 combines with J gene TRBJ2-3, with 8 bases matching TRBD2. The CDR3 covers 18 residues. Germline loops: CDR1 SGHRS, CDR2 YFSETQ. J was trimmed by 0 bases and V by 0 bases; bases with no gene match: 9.